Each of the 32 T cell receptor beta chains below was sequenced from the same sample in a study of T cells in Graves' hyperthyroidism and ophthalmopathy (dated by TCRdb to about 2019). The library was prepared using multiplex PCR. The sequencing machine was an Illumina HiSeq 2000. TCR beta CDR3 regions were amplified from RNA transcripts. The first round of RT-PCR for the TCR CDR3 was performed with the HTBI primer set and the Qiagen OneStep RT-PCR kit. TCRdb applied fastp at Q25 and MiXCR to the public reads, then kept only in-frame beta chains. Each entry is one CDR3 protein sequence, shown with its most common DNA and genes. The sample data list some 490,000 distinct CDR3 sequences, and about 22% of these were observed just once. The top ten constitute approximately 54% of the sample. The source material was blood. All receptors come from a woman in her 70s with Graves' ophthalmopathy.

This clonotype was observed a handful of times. The CDR3: CASSPGDRGYGYTF. The DNA of the CDR3 is TGTGCCAGCAGCCCTGGGGACAGGGGCTATGGCTACACCTTC. The gene calls are TRBV28 and TRBJ1-2; 10 nucleotides agree with TRBD1. The V and J ends lost 6 bases and 4 bases, in that order; junction bases with no gene match: 5. This CDR3 spans 14 amino acids. Germline loops: CDR1 MDHEN, CDR2 SYDVKM.

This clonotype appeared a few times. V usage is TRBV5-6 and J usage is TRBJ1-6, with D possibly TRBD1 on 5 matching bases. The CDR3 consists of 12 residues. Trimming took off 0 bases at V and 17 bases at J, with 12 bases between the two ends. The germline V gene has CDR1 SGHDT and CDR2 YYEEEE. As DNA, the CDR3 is TGTGCCAGCAGCTTGGGACAGTGGTCAATCCACTTT. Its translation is CASSLGQWSIHF.

CDR3 amino acids: CASARTGGEQYF. DNA for the CDR3: TGTGCCAGCGCAAGGACAGGAGGCGAGCAGTACTTC. This chain joins TRBV4-2 and TRBJ2-7, with 7 bases matching TRBD1. Germline values: CDR1 LGHNA, CDR2 YNFKEQ. The CDR3 extends over 12 amino acids. The V gene end was trimmed by 8 bases and the J gene end by 6 bases; junction bases not matched to a gene: 7.

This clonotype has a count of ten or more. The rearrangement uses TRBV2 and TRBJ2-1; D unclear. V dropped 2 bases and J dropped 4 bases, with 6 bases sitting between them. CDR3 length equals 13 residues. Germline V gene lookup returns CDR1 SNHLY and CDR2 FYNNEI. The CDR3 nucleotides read TGTGCCAGCAGTGAAATAGTGTACAATGAGCAGTTCTTC. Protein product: CASSEIVYNEQFF.

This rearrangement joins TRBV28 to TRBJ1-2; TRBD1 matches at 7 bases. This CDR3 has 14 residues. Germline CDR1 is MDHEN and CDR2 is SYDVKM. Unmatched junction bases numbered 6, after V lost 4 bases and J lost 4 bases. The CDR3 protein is CASSSRTGTYGYTF. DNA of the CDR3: TGTGCCAGCAGTTCCCGGACAGGAACCTATGGCTACACCTTC.

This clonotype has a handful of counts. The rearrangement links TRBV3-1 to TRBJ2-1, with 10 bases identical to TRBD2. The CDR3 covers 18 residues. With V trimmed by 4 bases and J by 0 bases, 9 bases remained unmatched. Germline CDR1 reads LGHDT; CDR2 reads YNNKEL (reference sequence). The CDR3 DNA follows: TGTGCCAGCAGCCTTATAGCGGGAGGCCTGAGCTCCTACAATGAGCAGTTCTTC. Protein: CASSLIAGGLSSYNEQFF.

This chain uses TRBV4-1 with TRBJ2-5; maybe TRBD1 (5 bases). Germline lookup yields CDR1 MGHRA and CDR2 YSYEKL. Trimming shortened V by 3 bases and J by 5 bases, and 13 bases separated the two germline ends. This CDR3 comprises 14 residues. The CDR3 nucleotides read TGCGCCAGCAGCCAGCCAGGGATTGTGGAGACCCAGTACTTC. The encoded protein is CASSQPGIVETQYF.

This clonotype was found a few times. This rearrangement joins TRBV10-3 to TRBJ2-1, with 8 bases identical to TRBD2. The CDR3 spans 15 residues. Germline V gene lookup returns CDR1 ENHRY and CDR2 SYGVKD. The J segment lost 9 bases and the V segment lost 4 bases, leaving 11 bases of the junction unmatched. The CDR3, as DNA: TGTGCCATCAGTGGTCCGGGACTAGGTGAAGGTGAGCAGTTCTTC. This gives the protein CAISGPGLGEGEQFF.

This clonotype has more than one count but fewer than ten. As DNA, the CDR3 is TGTGCCAGCAGCCACGGGACTAGCGCACAAGAGACCCAGTACTTC. Translating gives CASSHGTSAQETQYF. The rearrangement links TRBV7-8 to TRBJ2-5, with 10 nucleotides matching TRBD2. Germline lookup yields CDR1 SGHVS and CDR2 FQNEAQ. This CDR3 has 15 residues. Unmatched junction bases numbered 5, after V lost 5 bases and J lost 2 bases. The entire variable domain, with the rest obtained from reference TRBV7-8 and TRBJ2-5, is as follows: GAGVSQSPRYKVAKRGQDVALRCDPISGHVSLFWYQQALGQGPEFLTYFQNEAQLDKSGLPSDRFFAERPEGSVSTLKIQRTQQEDSAVYLCASSHGTSAQETQYFGPGTRLLVL.

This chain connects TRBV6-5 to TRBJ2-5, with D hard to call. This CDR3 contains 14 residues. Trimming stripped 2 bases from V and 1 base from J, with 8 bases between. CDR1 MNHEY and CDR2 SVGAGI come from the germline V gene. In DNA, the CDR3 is TGTGCCAGCAGTTACCCCGGGCCCCAAGAGACCCAGTACTTC. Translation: CASSYPGPQETQYF.

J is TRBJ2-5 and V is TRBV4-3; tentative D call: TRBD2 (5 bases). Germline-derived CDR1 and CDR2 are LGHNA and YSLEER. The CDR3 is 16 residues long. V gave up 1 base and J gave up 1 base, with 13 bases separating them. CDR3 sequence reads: CASSQGLTEGQETQYF. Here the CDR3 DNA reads TGCGCCAGCAGCCAAGGTCTGACCGAGGGCCAAGAGACCCAGTACTTC.

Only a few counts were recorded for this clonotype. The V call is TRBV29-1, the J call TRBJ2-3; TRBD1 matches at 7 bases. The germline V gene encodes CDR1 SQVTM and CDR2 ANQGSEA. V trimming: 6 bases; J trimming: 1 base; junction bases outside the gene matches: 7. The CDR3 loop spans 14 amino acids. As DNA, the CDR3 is TGCAGCGTCGACAGGGCTGGAGGCACAGATACGCAGTATTTT. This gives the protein CSVDRAGGTDTQYF.

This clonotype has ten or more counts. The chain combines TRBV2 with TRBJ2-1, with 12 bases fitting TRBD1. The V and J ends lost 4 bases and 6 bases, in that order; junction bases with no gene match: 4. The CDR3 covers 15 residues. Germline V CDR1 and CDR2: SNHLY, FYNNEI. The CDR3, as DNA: TGTGCCAGCAGTGCCGGGACAGGGGGCCCCAATGAGCAGTTCTTC. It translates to CASSAGTGGPNEQFF. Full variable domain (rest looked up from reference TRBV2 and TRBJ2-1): EPEVTQTPSHQVTQMGQEVILRCVPISNHLYFYWYRQILGQKVEFLVSFYNNEISEKSEIFDDQFSVERPDGSNFTLKIRSTKLEDSAMYFCASSAGTGGPNEQFFGPGTRLTVL.

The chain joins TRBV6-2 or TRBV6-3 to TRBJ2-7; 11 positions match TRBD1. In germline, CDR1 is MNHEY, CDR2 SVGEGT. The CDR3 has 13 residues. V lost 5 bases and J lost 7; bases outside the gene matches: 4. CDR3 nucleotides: TGTGCCAGCAGTGGACAGGGGGCGCGGGAGCAGTACTTC. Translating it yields CASSGQGAREQYF.

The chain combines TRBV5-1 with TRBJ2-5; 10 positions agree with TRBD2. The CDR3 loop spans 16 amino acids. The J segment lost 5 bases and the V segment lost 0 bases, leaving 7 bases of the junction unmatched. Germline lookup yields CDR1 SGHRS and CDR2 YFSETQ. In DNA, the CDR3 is TGCGCCAGCAGCTTGGGCCTAGCGGGAGACGGTGAGACCCAGTACTTC. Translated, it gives CASSLGLAGDGETQYF. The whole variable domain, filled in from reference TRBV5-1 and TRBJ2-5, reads KAGVTQTPRYLIKTRGQQVTLSCSPISGHRSVSWYQQTPGQGLQFLFEYFSETQRNKGNFPGRFSGRQFSNSRSEMNVSTLELGDSALYLCASSLGLAGDGETQYFGPGTRLLVL.

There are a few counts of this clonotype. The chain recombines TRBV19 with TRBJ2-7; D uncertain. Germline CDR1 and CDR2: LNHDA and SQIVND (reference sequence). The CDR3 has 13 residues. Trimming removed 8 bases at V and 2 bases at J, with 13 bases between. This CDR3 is CASGPAGPYEQYF. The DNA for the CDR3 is TGTGCCAGTGGACCAGCCGGGCCCTACGAGCAGTACTTC.

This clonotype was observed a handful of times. Written as DNA, the CDR3 is TGTGCCAGCTTACTCCATTCGAGGAGTTTGGGACAGCCCCAGCATTTT. It encodes CASLLHSRSLGQPQHF. J is TRBJ1-5 and V is TRBV6-1; D is undetermined. V was cut by 8 bases and J by 7 bases, with 24 bases left in between. Germline assignment: CDR1 MNHNS and CDR2 SASEGT. This CDR3 region has 16 residues.

For the CDR3, the DNA is TGTGCCAGCAGCCATAAAGGGACAGGGGCCTACGAGCAGTACTTC. Its protein product is CASSHKGTGAYEQYF. The chain combines TRBV14 with TRBJ2-7; 10 bases are a match to TRBD1. The CDR3 runs to 15 residues. The V and J ends lost 3 bases and 2 bases, in that order; junction bases with no gene match: 4. Looked up from germline, CDR1 is SGHDN and CDR2 is FVKESK.

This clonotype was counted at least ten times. The CDR3 spells CASSIASGGSTDTQYF. In DNA, the CDR3 is TGTGCCAGTAGTATAGCTTCAGGGGGCAGCACAGATACGCAGTATTTT. The gene calls are TRBV19 and TRBJ2-3; 8 nucleotides match TRBD1. The germline gives CDR1 LNHDA, CDR2 SQIVND (reference sequence). The CDR3 has 16 amino acids. Trimming cost V 1 base and J 0 bases; bases outside gene matches: 3.

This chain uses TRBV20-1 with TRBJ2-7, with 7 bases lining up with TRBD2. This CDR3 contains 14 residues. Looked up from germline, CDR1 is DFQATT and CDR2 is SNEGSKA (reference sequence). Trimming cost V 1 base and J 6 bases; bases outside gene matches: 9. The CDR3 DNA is TGCAGTGCTAGAGTGGCTAGCGGCTCTCGCGAGCAGTACTTC. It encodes CSARVASGSREQYF.

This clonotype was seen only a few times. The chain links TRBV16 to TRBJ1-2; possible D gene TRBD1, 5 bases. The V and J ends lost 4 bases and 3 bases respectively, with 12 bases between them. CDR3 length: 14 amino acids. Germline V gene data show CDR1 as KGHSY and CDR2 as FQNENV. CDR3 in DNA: TGTGCCAGCAGCCGGGCAGGGAAGGACTATGGCTACACCTTC. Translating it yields CASSRAGKDYGYTF. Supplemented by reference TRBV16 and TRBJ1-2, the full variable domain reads GEEVAQTPKHLVRGEGQKAKLYCAPIKGHSYVFWYQQVLKNEFKFLISFQNENVFDETGMPKERFSAKCLPNSPCSLEIQATKLEDSAVYFCASSRAGKDYGYTFGSGTRLTVV.

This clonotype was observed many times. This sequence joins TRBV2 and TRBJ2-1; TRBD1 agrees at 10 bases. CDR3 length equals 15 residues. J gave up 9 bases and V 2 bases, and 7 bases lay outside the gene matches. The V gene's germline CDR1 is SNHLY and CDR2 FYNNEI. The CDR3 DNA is TGTGCCAGCAGTGAAAGGGACAGGGGCGGAGGTGAGCAGTTCTTC. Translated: CASSERDRGGGEQFF.

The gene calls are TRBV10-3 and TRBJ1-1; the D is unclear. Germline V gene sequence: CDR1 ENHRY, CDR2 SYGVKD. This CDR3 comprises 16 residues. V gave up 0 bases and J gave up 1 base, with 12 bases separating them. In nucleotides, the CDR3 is TGTGCCATCAGTGAGTCGGGCAAGAAACGGAACACTGAAGCTTTCTTT. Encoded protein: CAISESGKKRNTEAFF.

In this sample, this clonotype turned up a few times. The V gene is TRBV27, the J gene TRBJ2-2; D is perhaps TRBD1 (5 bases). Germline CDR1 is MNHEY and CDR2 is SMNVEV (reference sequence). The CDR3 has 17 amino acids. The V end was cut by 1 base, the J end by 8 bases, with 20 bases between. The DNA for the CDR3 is TGTGCCAGCAGTTTATTGGAGAGGATTAATAGACAGGGGGAGCTGTTTTTT. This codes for CASSLLERINRQGELFF.

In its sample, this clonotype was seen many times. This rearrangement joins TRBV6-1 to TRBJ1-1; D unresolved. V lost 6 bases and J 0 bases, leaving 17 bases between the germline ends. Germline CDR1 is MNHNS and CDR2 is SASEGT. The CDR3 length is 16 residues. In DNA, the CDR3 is TGTGCCAGCAGCACTCTAGGGATTAATATGAACACTGAAGCTTTCTTT. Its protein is CASSTLGINMNTEAFF.

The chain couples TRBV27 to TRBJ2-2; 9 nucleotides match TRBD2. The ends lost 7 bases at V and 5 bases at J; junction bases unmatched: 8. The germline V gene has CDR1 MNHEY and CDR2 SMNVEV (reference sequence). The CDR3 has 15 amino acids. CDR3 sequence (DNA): TGTGCCAGCAAGTGGACTAGCGAGTCGACCGGGGAGCTGTTTTTT. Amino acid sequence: CASKWTSESTGELFF.

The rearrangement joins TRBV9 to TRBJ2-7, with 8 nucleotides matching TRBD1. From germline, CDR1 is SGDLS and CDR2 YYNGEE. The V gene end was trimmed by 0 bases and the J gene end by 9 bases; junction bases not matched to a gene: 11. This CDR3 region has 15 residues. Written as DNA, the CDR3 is TGTGCCAGCAGCGTAGGCATGGGCGGACAGGGAGGGCAGTACTTC. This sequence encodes CASSVGMGGQGGQYF.

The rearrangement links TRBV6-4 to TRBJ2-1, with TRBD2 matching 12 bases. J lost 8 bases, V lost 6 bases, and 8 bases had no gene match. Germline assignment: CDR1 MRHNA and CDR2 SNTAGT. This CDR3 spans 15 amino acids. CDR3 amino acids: CASSPGLAGRDEQFF. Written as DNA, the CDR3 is TGTGCCAGCAGCCCTGGACTAGCGGGAAGGGATGAGCAGTTCTTC.

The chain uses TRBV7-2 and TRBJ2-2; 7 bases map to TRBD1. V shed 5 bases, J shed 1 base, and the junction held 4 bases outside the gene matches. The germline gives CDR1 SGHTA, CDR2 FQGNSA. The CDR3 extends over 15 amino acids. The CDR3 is CASSIRTGNTGELFF. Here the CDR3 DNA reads TGTGCCAGCAGCATACGGACAGGGAACACCGGGGAGCTGTTTTTT.

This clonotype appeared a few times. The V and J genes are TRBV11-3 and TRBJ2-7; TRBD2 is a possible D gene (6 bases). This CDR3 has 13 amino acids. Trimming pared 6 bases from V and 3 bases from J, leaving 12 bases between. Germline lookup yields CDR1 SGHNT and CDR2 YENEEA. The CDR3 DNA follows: TGTGCCAGCAGTGGCGGGACCGGCTACGAGCAGTACTTC. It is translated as CASSGGTGYEQYF.

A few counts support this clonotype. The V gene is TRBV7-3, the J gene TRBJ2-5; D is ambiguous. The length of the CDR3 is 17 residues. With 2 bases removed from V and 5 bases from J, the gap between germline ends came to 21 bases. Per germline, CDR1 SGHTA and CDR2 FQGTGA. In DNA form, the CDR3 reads TGTGCCAGCAGCTTAGGTTTGCGGTCCAGAGGCCGGGAGACCCAGTACTTC. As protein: CASSLGLRSRGRETQYF.

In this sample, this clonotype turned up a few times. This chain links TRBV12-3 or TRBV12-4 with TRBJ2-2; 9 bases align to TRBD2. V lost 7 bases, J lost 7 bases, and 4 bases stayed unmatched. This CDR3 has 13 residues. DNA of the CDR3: TGTGCCAGCACCCTAGCGGGATTCGGGGAGCTGTTTTTT. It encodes CASTLAGFGELFF.